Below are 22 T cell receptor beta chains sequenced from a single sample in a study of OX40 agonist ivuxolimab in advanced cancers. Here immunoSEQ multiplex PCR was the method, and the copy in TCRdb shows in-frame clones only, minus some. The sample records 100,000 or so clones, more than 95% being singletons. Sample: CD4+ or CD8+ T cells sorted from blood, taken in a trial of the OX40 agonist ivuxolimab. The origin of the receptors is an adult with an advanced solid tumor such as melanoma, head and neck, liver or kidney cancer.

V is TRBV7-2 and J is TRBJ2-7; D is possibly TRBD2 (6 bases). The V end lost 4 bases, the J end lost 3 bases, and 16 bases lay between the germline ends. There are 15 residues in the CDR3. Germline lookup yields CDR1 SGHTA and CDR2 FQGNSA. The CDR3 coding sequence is TGTGCCAGCAGCTCCTCGGGGCGGGGAGGCTACGAGCAGTACTTC. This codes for CASSSSGRGGYEQYF.

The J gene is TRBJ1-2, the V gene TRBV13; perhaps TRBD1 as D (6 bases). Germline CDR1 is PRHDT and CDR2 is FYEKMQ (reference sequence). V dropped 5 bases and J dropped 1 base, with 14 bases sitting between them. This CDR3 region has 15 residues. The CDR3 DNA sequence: TGTGCCAGCAGCACCTACAGGGACCTTAACTATGGCTACACCTTC. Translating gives CASSTYRDLNYGYTF.

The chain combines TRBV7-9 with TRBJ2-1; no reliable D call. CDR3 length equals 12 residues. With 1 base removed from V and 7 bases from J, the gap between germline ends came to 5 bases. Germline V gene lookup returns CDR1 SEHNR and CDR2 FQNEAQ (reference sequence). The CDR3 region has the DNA TGTGCCAGCAGCTTAGGCGCGAATGAGCAGTTCTTC. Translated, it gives CASSLGANEQFF.

CDR3 DNA sequence: TGTGCCAGCAGCCAAGACGGGGGACAGGGGGCGTACACCGGGGAGCTGTTTTTT. Translating gives CASSQDGGQGAYTGELFF. The chain is built from TRBV4-2 and TRBJ2-2; 12 bases agree with TRBD1. Germline loops: CDR1 LGHNA, CDR2 YNFKEQ. The CDR3 extends over 18 amino acids. V was pared by 0 bases and J by 3 bases, with 5 bases of the junction left unmatched.

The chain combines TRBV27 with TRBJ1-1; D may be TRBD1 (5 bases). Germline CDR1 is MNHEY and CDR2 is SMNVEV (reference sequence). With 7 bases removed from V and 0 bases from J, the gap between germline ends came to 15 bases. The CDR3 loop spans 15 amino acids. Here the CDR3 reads CASTLAGGMNTEAFF. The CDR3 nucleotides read TGTGCCAGCACCCTGGCGGGGGGAATGAACACTGAAGCTTTCTTT.

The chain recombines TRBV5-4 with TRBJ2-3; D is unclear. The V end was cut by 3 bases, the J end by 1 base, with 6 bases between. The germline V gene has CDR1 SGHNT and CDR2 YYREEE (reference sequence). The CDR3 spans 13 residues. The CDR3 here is CASSSPGTDTQYF. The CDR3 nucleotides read TGTGCCAGCAGCTCTCCAGGCACAGATACGCAGTATTTT.

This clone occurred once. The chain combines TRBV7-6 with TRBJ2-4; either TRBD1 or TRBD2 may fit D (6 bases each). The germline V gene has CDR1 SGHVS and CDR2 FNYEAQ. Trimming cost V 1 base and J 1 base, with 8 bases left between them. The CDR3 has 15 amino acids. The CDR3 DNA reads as TGTGCCAGCAGCTTAGGGGGGGCGGCCAAAAACATTCAGTACTTC. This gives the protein CASSLGGAAKNIQYF.

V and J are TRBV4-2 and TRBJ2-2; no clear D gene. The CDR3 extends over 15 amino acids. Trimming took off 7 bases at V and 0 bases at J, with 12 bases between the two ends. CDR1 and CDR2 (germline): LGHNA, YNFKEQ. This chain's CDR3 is CASKGERSNTGELFF. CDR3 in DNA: TGTGCCAGCAAAGGAGAACGTTCGAACACCGGGGAGCTGTTTTTT.

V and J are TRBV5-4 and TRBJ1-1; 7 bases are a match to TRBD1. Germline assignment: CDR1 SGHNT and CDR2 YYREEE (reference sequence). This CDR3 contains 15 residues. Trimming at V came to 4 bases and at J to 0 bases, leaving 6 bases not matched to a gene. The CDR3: CASSGGTAMNTEAFF. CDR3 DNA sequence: TGTGCCAGCAGCGGAGGGACAGCAATGAACACTGAAGCTTTCTTT.

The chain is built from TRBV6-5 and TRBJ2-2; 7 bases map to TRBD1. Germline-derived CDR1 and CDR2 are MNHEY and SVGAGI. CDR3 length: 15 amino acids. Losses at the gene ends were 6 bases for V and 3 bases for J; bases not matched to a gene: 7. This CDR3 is CASRPGTVYTGELFF. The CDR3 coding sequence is TGTGCCAGCAGGCCGGGGACAGTATACACCGGGGAGCTGTTTTTT.

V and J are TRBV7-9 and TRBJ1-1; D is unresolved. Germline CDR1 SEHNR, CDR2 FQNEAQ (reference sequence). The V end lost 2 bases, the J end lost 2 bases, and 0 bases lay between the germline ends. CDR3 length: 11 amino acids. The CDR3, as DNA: TGTGCCAGCAGCTTAAACACTGAAGCTTTCTTT. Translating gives CASSLNTEAFF.

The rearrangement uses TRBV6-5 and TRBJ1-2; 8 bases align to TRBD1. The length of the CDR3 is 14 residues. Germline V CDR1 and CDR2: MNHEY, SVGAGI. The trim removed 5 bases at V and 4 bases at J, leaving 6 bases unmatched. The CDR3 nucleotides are TGTGCCAGCAGTCGCCAGGGGGCGAGCTATGGCTACACCTTC. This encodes CASSRQGASYGYTF.

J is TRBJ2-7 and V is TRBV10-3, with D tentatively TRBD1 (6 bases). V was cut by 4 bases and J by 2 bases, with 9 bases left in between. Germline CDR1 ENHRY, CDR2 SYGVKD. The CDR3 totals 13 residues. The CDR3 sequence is CAISADSAYEQYF. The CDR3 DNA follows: TGTGCCATCAGTGCGGACAGCGCCTACGAGCAGTACTTC.

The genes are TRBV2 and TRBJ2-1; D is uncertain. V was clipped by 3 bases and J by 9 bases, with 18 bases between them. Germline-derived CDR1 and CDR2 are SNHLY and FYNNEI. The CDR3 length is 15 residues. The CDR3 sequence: CASSEGFQTIGEQFF. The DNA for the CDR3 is TGTGCCAGCAGTGAGGGGTTTCAGACGATAGGTGAGCAGTTCTTC.

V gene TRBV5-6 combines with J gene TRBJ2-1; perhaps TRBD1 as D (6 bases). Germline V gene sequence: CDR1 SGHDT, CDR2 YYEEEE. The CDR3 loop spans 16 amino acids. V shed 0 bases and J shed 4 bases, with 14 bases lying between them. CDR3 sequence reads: CASSLAVQGFYNEQFF. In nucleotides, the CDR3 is TGTGCCAGCAGCTTGGCCGTACAGGGTTTTTACAATGAGCAGTTCTTC. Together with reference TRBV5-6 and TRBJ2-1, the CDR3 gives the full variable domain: DAGVTQSPTHLIKTRGQQVTLRCSPKSGHDTVSWYQQALGQGPQFIFQYYEEEERQRGNFPDRFSGHQFPNYSSELNVNALLLGDSALYLCASSLAVQGFYNEQFFGPGTRLTVL.

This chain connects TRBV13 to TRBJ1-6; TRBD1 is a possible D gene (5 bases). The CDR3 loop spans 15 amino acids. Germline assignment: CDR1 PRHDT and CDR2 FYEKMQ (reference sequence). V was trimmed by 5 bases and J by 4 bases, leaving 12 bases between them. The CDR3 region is CASSGRVTYNSPLHF. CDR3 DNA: TGTGCCAGCAGCGGCAGGGTAACATATAATTCACCCCTCCACTTT.

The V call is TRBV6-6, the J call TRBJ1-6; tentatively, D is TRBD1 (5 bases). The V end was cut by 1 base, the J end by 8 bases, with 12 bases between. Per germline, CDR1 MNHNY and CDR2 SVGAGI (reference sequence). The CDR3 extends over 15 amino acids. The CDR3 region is CASSYLGRAYSPLHF. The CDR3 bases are TGTGCCAGCAGTTACTTGGGCAGGGCCTATTCACCCCTCCACTTT.

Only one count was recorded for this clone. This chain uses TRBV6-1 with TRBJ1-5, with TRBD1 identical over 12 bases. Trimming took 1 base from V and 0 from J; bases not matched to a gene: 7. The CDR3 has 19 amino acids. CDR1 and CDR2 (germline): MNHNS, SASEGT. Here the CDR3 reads CASSEVWGQGAHSNQPQHF. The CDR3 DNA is TGTGCCAGCAGTGAAGTTTGGGGACAGGGGGCCCATAGCAATCAGCCCCAGCATTTT.

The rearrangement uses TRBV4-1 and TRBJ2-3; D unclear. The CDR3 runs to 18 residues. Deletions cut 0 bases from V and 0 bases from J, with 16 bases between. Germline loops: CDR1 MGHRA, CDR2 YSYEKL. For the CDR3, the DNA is TGCGCCAGCAGCCAAGATCGGGTCGGTTTTTCCAGCACAGATACGCAGTATTTT. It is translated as CASSQDRVGFSSTDTQYF.

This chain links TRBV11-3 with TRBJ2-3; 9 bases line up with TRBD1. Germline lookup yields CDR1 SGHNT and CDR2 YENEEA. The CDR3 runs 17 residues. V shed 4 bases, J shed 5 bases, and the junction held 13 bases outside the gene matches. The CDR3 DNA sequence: TGTGCCAGCAGCTCCCGGACCGGGACAGGGATGTTAGATACGCAGTATTTT. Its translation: CASSSRTGTGMLDTQYF. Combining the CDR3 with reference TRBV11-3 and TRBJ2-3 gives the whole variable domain EAGVVQSPRYKIIEKKQPVAFWCNPISGHNTLYWYLQNLGQGPELLIRYENEEAVDDSQLPKDRFSAERLKGVDSTLKIQPAELGDSAVYLCASSSRTGTGMLDTQYFGPGTRLTVL.

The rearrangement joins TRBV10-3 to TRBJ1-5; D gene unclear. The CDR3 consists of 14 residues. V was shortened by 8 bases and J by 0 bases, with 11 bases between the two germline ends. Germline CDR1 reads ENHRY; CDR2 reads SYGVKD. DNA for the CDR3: TGTGCCATCGCATCCGGAGATAGCAATCAGCCCCAGCATTTT. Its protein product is CAIASGDSNQPQHF.

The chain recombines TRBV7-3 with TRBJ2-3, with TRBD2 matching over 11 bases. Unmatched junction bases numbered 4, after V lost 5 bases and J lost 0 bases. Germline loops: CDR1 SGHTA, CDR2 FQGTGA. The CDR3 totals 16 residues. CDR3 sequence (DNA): TGTGCCAGCAGCCCCAGGACTAGCGGGAGCACAGATACGCAGTATTTT. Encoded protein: CASSPRTSGSTDTQYF.